Listed below are T cell receptor beta chains from one sample, sequenced in a study of blood T cell repertoires in COVID-19. Sequenced by immunoSEQ multiplex PCR; TCRdb stores in-frame clones only, minus some. This table holds approximately 240,000 clones, 65% to 90% found once. The sample was peripheral blood. The receptors derive from an elderly woman with active or convalescent COVID-19. The CDR3 runs from the conserved cysteine through the conserved F or W. The D gene is left open where the match is weak.

D | V | CDR3
. | TRBV29-1 | CSVEEGFSTRARYNEQFF
TRBD2 | TRBV2 | CASSRTSGGVLYF
. | TRBV19 | CASSIGQKETQYF
. | TRBV10-3 | CAIRPGLYTGELFF
TRBD1 | TRBV15 | CATSSWGQGSNNEQFF
. | TRBV5-4 | CASSQSTGPPGDGYTF
TRBD1 | TRBV5-5 | CASSYIGAGGYEQYF
. | TRBV9 | CASSVTGEQYF
TRBD1 | TRBV19 | CASSAAQGAWETQYF
. | TRBV5-1 | CASSLDRADRETQYF
. | TRBV7-9 | CASSFSTGMGTEAFF
. | TRBV6-2/TRBV6-3 | CASSRAGVYEQYF
. | TRBV10-3 | CAISDSQNYGYTF
TRBD2 | TRBV5-1 | CASSLESGRAFGELFF
. | TRBV5-1 | CASSSIGGTEAFF
. | TRBV6-5 | CASSFVVAGGELFF
TRBD2 | TRBV5-1 | CASSFGGRIDTQYF
. | TRBV28 | CASSLVGGGGTEAFF
. | TRBV25-1 | CASRAGKPTVNNSPLHF
. | TRBV28 | CASRTTPHEQFF
TRBD1 | TRBV29-1 | CSVSGTGGNGYTF
. | TRBV6-5 | CASRGGYNEKLFF
. | TRBV11-2 | CASSLGYTSEAFF
. | TRBV27 | CASSLSRILERNSPLHF
TRBD1 | TRBV2 | CASTPGQGAVQYF
. | TRBV5-1 | CASRDSPDSNTEAFF
. | TRBV6-5 | CASSRQVIGYEQYF